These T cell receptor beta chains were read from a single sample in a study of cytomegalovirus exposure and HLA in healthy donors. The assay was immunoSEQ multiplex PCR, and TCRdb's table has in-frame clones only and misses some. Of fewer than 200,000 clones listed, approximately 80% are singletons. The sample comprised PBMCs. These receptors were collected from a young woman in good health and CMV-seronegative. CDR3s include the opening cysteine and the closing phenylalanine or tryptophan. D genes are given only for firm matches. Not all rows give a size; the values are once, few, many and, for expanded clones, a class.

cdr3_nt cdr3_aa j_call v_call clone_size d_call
TGTGCCAGCTCACCAGGGGGGGCCGCCCGCACTGAAGCTTTCTTT CASSPGGAARTEAFF TRBJ1-1 TRBV18 . .
TGTGCCAGCAGCCCTGCGGGGCAGCGAGAGCAGTACTTC CASSPAGQREQYF TRBJ2-5 TRBV7-9 . .
TGCGCCAGCAGCCAATACTTCTCCTACGAGCAGTACTTC CASSQYFSYEQYF TRBJ2-7 TRBV4-1 . .
TGTGCCAGTAGTATGACTAGCGGGAGGTCAGATACGCAGTATTTT CASSMTSGRSDTQYF TRBJ2-3 TRBV19 . TRBD2
TGCGCCAGCAGCCTAAAGCCGCGGCCCCCGACCTACAATGAGCAGTTCTTC CASSLKPRPPTYNEQFF TRBJ2-1 TRBV5-1 . .
TGTGCCAGCAGTGACTCGCAGGACACCGGGGAGCTGTTTTTT CASSDSQDTGELFF TRBJ2-2 TRBV6-5 . .
TGTGCCAGTAGATATGGACTAGCGGGAGGGCTCTATGAGCAGTTCTTC CASRYGLAGGLYEQFF TRBJ2-1 TRBV19 once TRBD2
TGTGCCAGCAGCTTGAAAGCCCGACAGGGGGCGGCGCAGTTCTTC CASSLKARQGAAQFF TRBJ2-1 TRBV5-4 once TRBD1
TGCGCCAGCAGCTTCGGGACTAGCGGGATCTACGAGCAGTACTTC CASSFGTSGIYEQYF TRBJ2-7 TRBV5-1 . TRBD2
TGTGCCAGCAGGCGACAGATTTACGAGCAGTACTTC CASRRQIYEQYF TRBJ2-7 TRBV28 . .
TGTGCCAGCAAGCGGTTCCGCACAGATACGCAGTATTTT CASKRFRTDTQYF TRBJ2-3 TRBV6-1 . .
TGTGCCAGCAGCCTCCAAGGAACAGGTGGGGAGCTGTTTTTT CASSLQGTGGELFF TRBJ2-2 TRBV5-4 . .
TGTGCCAGCAGCTTCCTTACCGGGACAGGGAGGGCTGAAGCTTTCTTT CASSFLTGTGRAEAFF TRBJ1-1 TRBV5-6 . TRBD1
TGTGCCAGCAGTGCTCCTCACATATATAGCAATCAGCCCCAGCATTTT CASSAPHIYSNQPQHF TRBJ1-5 TRBV6-1 . .
TGTGCCAGCAGCCTCATTCAGGGCAATGAAAAACTGTTTTTT CASSLIQGNEKLFF TRBJ1-4 TRBV7-2 . .
TGTGCCAGTAGTATTGGGACAGGGGGACATAGCTCCTACAATGAGCAGTTCTTC CASSIGTGGHSSYNEQFF TRBJ2-1 TRBV19 . TRBD1
TGTGCCAGCAGTTTCAACGGGGGACTCTACGAGCAGTACTTC CASSFNGGLYEQYF TRBJ2-7 TRBV28 . .
TGTGCCAGCACTCTTTCAGGGGGGAACACTGAAGCTTTCTTT CASTLSGGNTEAFF TRBJ1-1 TRBV28 . TRBD1
TGTGCCAGTAGTTTCCGGAACACCGGGGAGCTGTTTTTT CASSFRNTGELFF TRBJ2-2 TRBV19 few .
TGTGCCAGCAGCCCCGGGACTAGCGTCGATGAGCAGTTCTTC CASSPGTSVDEQFF TRBJ2-1 TRBV11-2 . TRBD2
TGCGCCAGCAGCCCTCTTTCAGGCCAGGGTCAGCCCCAGCATTTT CASSPLSGQGQPQHF TRBJ1-5 TRBV4-1 . .
TGTTCCAGCAGCTTTCGCGGGAGGGCCGGGGGTTACGAGCAGTACTTC CSSSFRGRAGGYEQYF TRBJ2-7 TRBV7-9 . TRBD2
TGTGCCAGCAGGGCCGGGACTAGCGTCAATGAGCAGTTCTTC CASRAGTSVNEQFF TRBJ2-1 TRBV2 . TRBD2
TGCAGCACAGCAGGGTCCACCGGGGAGCTGTTTTTT CSTAGSTGELFF TRBJ2-2 TRBV29-1 . .
TGCGCCAGCAGCCGGGACAGCAGCTCCTACAATGAGCAGTTCTTC CASSRDSSSYNEQFF TRBJ2-1 TRBV5-1 once TRBD1
TGCAGCGGAACTACCAGCTACAATGAGCAGTTCTTC CSGTTSYNEQFF TRBJ2-1 TRBV29-1 . .
TGTGCCAGCAGTTACGCAGGGGAAGAGACCCAGTACTTC CASSYAGEETQYF TRBJ2-5 TRBV6-6 few .
TGTGCCAGCAGCTCCCGTCCTTCTGACAGGGGAACTGAAGCTTTCTTT CASSSRPSDRGTEAFF TRBJ1-1 TRBV11-3 . TRBD1
TGTGCCATCAGTGAGTCCGACGAGGCCAATGAGCAGTTCTTC CAISESDEANEQFF TRBJ2-1 TRBV10-3 . .
TGTGCCAGCAGTTTGACAGACTGGAGTCAGCCCCAGCATTTT CASSLTDWSQPQHF TRBJ1-5 TRBV2 few .
TGTGCCACCCAAAGACTAAAAATCAACGTCCTGACTTTC CATQRLKINVLTF TRBJ2-6 TRBV5-8 . .
TGTGCCAGCAGCTCAAGAGGGGGTTTCTACGAGCAGTACTTC CASSSRGGFYEQYF TRBJ2-7 TRBV11-2 . .
TGTGCCAGCAAACTGTTACAGAAAATGAACACTGAAGCTTTCTTT CASKLLQKMNTEAFF TRBJ1-1 TRBV28 . .
TGTGCCATCAGTGAGTCGGGCTACAGGGGTCCAGAATGGCCCCAGCATTTT CAISESGYRGPEWPQHF TRBJ1-5 TRBV10-3 . TRBD1
TGCAGCGTTGAAACAGGGGCGGGCTCCTACGAGCAGTACTTC CSVETGAGSYEQYF TRBJ2-7 TRBV29-1 . TRBD1
TGTGCCAGCAACATAGCGGGAGGGAGGTCCGAGCAGTACTTC CASNIAGGRSEQYF TRBJ2-7 TRBV6-6 few TRBD2
TGTGCCAGCAGCTTAGCGGGGGACAGATACGACAATCAGCCCCAGCATTTT CASSLAGDRYDNQPQHF TRBJ1-5 TRBV7-8 . TRBD1
TGCGCCAGCAGCTTGGGAGGCCCAGGGTCCTACGAGCAGTACTTC CASSLGGPGSYEQYF TRBJ2-7 TRBV5-1 . .
TGTGCCAGCAGCCCCACCGTTTGGCCGATTCAGTACTTC CASSPTVWPIQYF TRBJ2-7 TRBV28 . .
TGTGCCAGCAGTCCAGGGACAGGCTATGGCTACACCTTC CASSPGTGYGYTF TRBJ1-2 TRBV28 . TRBD1